Below are 32 T cell receptor beta chains sequenced from a single sample in a study of T-cell memory formation after mild COVID-19. TCRdb passed the 5' RACE reads through MiXCR, listing each CDR3 protein once. The table shows 25,000 or so distinct CDR3 sequences, with less than 7.5% occurring only once. Sequencing was performed on PBMCs or a T cell subset sorted from them (not recorded which). The receptors shown here come from an adult woman who had mild COVID-19 (a few samples of this study predate the infection). Cell type and time point are not known.

This clonotype was recorded many times. This chain uses TRBV20-1 with TRBJ2-3, with TRBD1 identical over 8 bases. CDR1 and CDR2 (germline): DFQATT, SNEGSKA (reference sequence). J lost 2 bases, V lost 3 bases, and 4 bases had no gene match. CDR3 length: 14 amino acids. DNA of the CDR3: TGCAGTGCTAGGGGACAGGAGAACACAGATACGCAGTATTTT. It is translated as CSARGQENTDTQYF.

By sample share, this clonotype is medium-sized (0.01 to 0.1%). J is TRBJ1-1 and V is TRBV20-1; unclear D gene. Deletions cut 1 base from V and 3 bases from J, with 15 bases between. The germline gives CDR1 DFQATT, CDR2 SNEGSKA (reference sequence). The CDR3 is made up of 15 amino acids. Here the CDR3 DNA reads TGCAGTGCTAGAGGCAGGCTTCTAAGCGACACTGAAGCTTTCTTT. It yields the protein CSARGRLLSDTEAFF.

The table lists this clonotype with many counts. The V call is TRBV20-1, the J call TRBJ2-1, with D perhaps matching TRBD2 (5 bases). Germline V CDR1 and CDR2: DFQATT, SNEGSKA (reference sequence). The CDR3 loop spans 14 amino acids. Between the trimmed V and J ends, which lost 4 bases and 2 bases, there was a span of 12 bases. This CDR3 is CSATEDSAYNEQFF. The DNA for the CDR3 is TGCAGTGCTACGGAGGATTCGGCCTACAATGAGCAGTTCTTC.

This clonotype was seen ten or more times. The chain links TRBV27 to TRBJ1-2; weak D call: TRBD1 (5 bases). This CDR3 region has 14 residues. Trimming cost V 6 bases and J 4 bases, with 15 bases left between them. Germline loops: CDR1 MNHEY, CDR2 SMNVEV (reference sequence). Written as DNA, the CDR3 is TGTGCCAGCAGCACACAGGCGACGGCCTATGGCTACACCTTC. The encoded protein is CASSTQATAYGYTF.

This clonotype is medium-sized within its sample. This CDR3 reads CASSIDPNRAVNSEYF. The CDR3 DNA reads TGTGCCAGCAGTATTGATCCCAACAGGGCGGTGAACTCGGAGTACTTC. The V gene is TRBV27, the J gene TRBJ2-7; D may be TRBD1 (6 bases). Trimming removed 5 bases from V and 11 bases from J, with 28 bases in between. CDR3 size: 16 residues. Germline V gene lookup returns CDR1 MNHEY and CDR2 SMNVEV (reference sequence).

There are many counts of this clonotype. This chain connects TRBV24-1 to TRBJ2-1; D is possibly TRBD2 (5 bases). The CDR3 is 13 amino acids. The germline V gene encodes CDR1 KGHDR and CDR2 SFDVKD. Trimming cost V 3 bases and J 6 bases, with 8 bases left between them. CDR3 sequence: CATSDGRSNEQFF. The DNA of the CDR3 is TGTGCCACCAGTGATGGGAGATCCAATGAGCAGTTCTTC.

This clonotype was detected many times. The V gene is TRBV6-1, the J gene TRBJ1-5; the D is unclear. In germline, CDR1 is MNHNS, CDR2 SASEGT. Trimming took 2 bases from V and 6 from J, leaving 11 bases between them. The CDR3 has 14 amino acids. The CDR3 sequence: CASSETGEVQPQHF. The CDR3 nucleotides are TGTGCCAGCAGTGAAACCGGCGAGGTTCAGCCCCAGCATTTT.

This clonotype was observed many times. The chain combines TRBV5-1 with TRBJ2-1; 8 bases fit TRBD1. CDR1 SGHRS and CDR2 YFSETQ come from the germline V gene. The CDR3 has 16 amino acids. V trimming: 4 bases; J trimming: 4 bases; junction bases outside the gene matches: 10. The chain's CDR3 is CASSEGAGGPYNEQFF. DNA for the CDR3: TGCGCCAGCAGCGAGGGAGCAGGGGGCCCATACAATGAGCAGTTCTTC. The whole variable domain, filled in from reference TRBV5-1 and TRBJ2-1, reads KAGVTQTPRYLIKTRGQQVTLSCSPISGHRSVSWYQQTPGQGLQFLFEYFSETQRNKGNFPGRFSGRQFSNSRSEMNVSTLELGDSALYLCASSEGAGGPYNEQFFGPGTRLTVL.

This clonotype was counted many times. V is TRBV20-1 and J is TRBJ1-5; D gene uncertain. The V gene's germline CDR1 is DFQATT and CDR2 SNEGSKA (reference sequence). The CDR3 consists of 14 residues. Trimming shortened V by 3 bases and J by 1 base, and 10 bases separated the two germline ends. The CDR3 spells CSASRGPSNQPQHF. The CDR3 DNA reads TGCAGTGCTAGTAGAGGCCCAAGCAATCAGCCCCAGCATTTT.

This clonotype was seen at least ten times. This chain links TRBV12-3 or TRBV12-4 with TRBJ1-4; D unresolved. This CDR3 spans 14 amino acids. Trimming shortened V by 4 bases and J by 6 bases, and 12 bases separated the two germline ends. CDR3 residues: CASSSSTSHEKLFF. The DNA for the CDR3 is TGTGCCAGCAGTTCGAGCACCAGTCATGAAAAACTGTTTTTT.

In this sample, this clonotype turned up many times. The chain carries TRBV5-1 and TRBJ1-1; the match to TRBD1 covers 10 bases. The germline V gene encodes CDR1 SGHRS and CDR2 YFSETQ. V lost 2 bases and J lost 7; bases outside the gene matches: 11. The CDR3 has 16 amino acids. The CDR3: CASSFSPPGQGFEAFF. CDR3 sequence (DNA): TGCGCCAGCAGCTTTTCTCCCCCGGGACAGGGGTTTGAAGCTTTCTTT.

This clonotype was counted a few times. The chain links TRBV9 to TRBJ1-2, with TRBD1 matching 9 bases. The V segment lost 3 bases and the J segment 2 bases; nucleotides outside the gene matches: 8. Germline CDR1 is SGDLS and CDR2 is YYNGEE. The CDR3 covers 16 residues. This CDR3 reads CASSAYYRGRNYGYTF. CDR3 coding DNA: TGTGCCAGCAGCGCTTACTACAGGGGGCGCAACTATGGCTACACCTTC. Combining the CDR3 with reference TRBV9 and TRBJ1-2 gives the whole variable domain DSGVTQTPKHLITATGQRVTLRCSPRSGDLSVYWYQQSLDQGLQFLIQYYNGEERAKGNILERFSAQQFPDLHSELNLSSLELGDSALYFCASSAYYRGRNYGYTFGSGTRLTVV.

This clonotype was detected ten times or more. V gene TRBV18 combines with J gene TRBJ1-6, with D unresolved. The CDR3 totals 12 residues. Germline V gene lookup returns CDR1 KGHSH and CDR2 LQKENI. V was cut by 5 bases and J by 5 bases, with 4 bases left in between. CDR3 DNA sequence: TGTGCCAGCTCAGGGGATAATTCACCCCTCCACTTT. Translating gives CASSGDNSPLHF.

Ten or more counts support this clonotype. This chain uses TRBV5-8 with TRBJ1-1, with unresolved D. CDR1 is SGHTS, CDR2 YDEGEE, per germline. The CDR3 extends over 13 amino acids. V shed 3 bases and J shed 4 bases, with 10 bases lying between them. This CDR3 is CASSSRYSTEAFF. Here the CDR3 DNA reads TGTGCCAGCAGCTCCCGTTACAGCACTGAAGCTTTCTTT.

By sample fraction, this clonotype is medium-sized. The CDR3 here is CSVGPGGYNEQFF. The CDR3 DNA is TGCAGCGTTGGCCCGGGGGGCTACAATGAGCAGTTCTTC. V gene TRBV29-1 combines with J gene TRBJ2-1, with 7 bases that match TRBD2. J gave up 3 bases and V 4 bases, and 3 bases lay outside the gene matches. The CDR3 is 13 residues long. The germline gives CDR1 SQVTM, CDR2 ANQGSEA.

The chain links TRBV29-1 to TRBJ2-5, with unresolved D. The CDR3 is made up of 11 amino acids. The V end was cut by 5 bases, the J end by 2 bases, with 6 bases between. Germline values: CDR1 SQVTM, CDR2 ANQGSEA. CDR3 coding DNA: TGCAGCGTTAACGGACAAGAGACCCAGTACTTC. It is translated as CSVNGQETQYF.

In its sample, this clonotype was seen many times. The genes are TRBV27 and TRBJ2-7, with 9 positions matching TRBD2. Per the germline V gene, CDR1 is MNHEY and CDR2 is SMNVEV (reference sequence). The CDR3 sequence is 15 residues long. V gave up 6 bases and J gave up 2 bases; unmatched junction bases: 8. CDR3 sequence (DNA): TGTGCCAGCAGGCGGGGGGGCCTGAGTCCCTACGAGCAGTACTTC. Translating gives CASRRGGLSPYEQYF.

This clonotype was picked up many times. The gene calls are TRBV24-1 and TRBJ1-1; 9 bases match TRBD1. This CDR3 has 16 residues. V lost 10 bases to trimming and J lost 1 base; unmatched junction nucleotides: 12. From germline, CDR1 is KGHDR and CDR2 SFDVKD. The CDR3 loop reads CATSKAGQGPNTEAFF. CDR3 nucleotides: TGTGCCACGTCCAAGGCGGGACAGGGACCGAACACTGAAGCTTTCTTT.

This clonotype was observed at least ten times. The V and J genes are TRBV7-7 and TRBJ2-3; 7 nucleotides line up with TRBD2. Germline V CDR1 and CDR2: SSHAT, FNYEAQ (reference sequence). V shed 5 bases, J shed 3 bases, and the junction held 8 bases outside the gene matches. This CDR3 contains 15 residues. The CDR3 reads CASSPLAARTDTQYF. CDR3 sequence (DNA): TGTGCCAGCAGCCCCCTAGCGGCACGGACAGATACGCAGTATTTT.

This clonotype was seen ten or more times. V gene TRBV30 combines with J gene TRBJ2-7, with TRBD2 as a possible D gene (6 bases). Germline V lookup: CDR1 GTSNPN, CDR2 SVGIG (reference sequence). The CDR3 has 13 amino acids. V was pared by 3 bases and J by 6 bases, with 15 bases between. CDR3 DNA: TGTGCCTGGAGGGCGGGGAACATTGGCGAGCAGTACTTC. Translated: CAWRAGNIGEQYF.

The table lists this clonotype with many counts. The CDR3: CASSPPDRLVDTQYF. The CDR3 DNA reads TGTGCCAGCAGTCCCCCGGACAGGTTGGTCGATACGCAGTATTTT. The chain links TRBV28 to TRBJ2-3, with 7 nucleotides matching TRBD1. The trim removed 5 bases at V and 6 bases at J, leaving 11 bases unmatched. This CDR3 has 15 amino acids. Germline CDR1 reads MDHEN; CDR2 reads SYDVKM. The full variable domain, completed using reference TRBV28 and TRBJ2-3, is DVKVTQSSRYLVKRTGEKVFLECVQDMDHENMFWYRQDPGLGLRLIYFSYDVKMKEKGDIPEGYSVSREKKERFSLILESASTNQTSMYLCASSPPDRLVDTQYFGPGTRLTVL.

This clonotype appeared many times. CDR3 region: CASSFYGGPGELFF. Here the CDR3 DNA reads TGTGCCAGCAGCTTCTACGGTGGCCCCGGGGAGCTGTTTTTT. This rearrangement joins TRBV7-3 to TRBJ2-2; unclear D gene. Germline CDR1 is SGHTA and CDR2 is FQGTGA. CDR3 length: 14 residues. Trimming stripped 3 bases from V and 6 bases from J, with 11 bases between. Complete variable domain (other parts from reference TRBV7-3 and TRBJ2-2): GAGVSQTPSNKVTEKGKYVELRCDPISGHTALYWYRQSLGQGPEFLIYFQGTGAADDSGLPNDRFFAVRPEGSVSTLKIQRTERGDSAVYLCASSFYGGPGELFFGEGSRLTVL.

This clonotype was counted at least ten times. This chain joins TRBV18 and TRBJ1-1; tentative D call: TRBD1 (5 bases). CDR1 is KGHSH, CDR2 LQKENI, per germline. The V end lost 6 bases, the J end lost 10 bases, and 15 bases lay between the germline ends. This CDR3 is built from 12 residues. CDR3 nucleotide sequence: TGTGCCAGCTCCCCTACCCAGGGAGGAGCTTTCTTT. It codes for CASSPTQGGAFF.

There are many counts of this clonotype. This chain joins TRBV29-1 and TRBJ2-1, with TRBD1 as a possible D gene (7 bases). V was pared by 8 bases and J by 5 bases, with 19 bases between. This CDR3 comprises 14 residues. Germline V CDR1 and CDR2: SQVTM, ANQGSEA. CDR3 loop: CSSRQGGRNNEQFF. The CDR3 nucleotides read TGCAGCTCCCGCCAGGGGGGCCGGAACAATGAGCAGTTCTTC.

This clonotype was seen ten or more times. This chain links TRBV14 with TRBJ1-1; the D gene is possibly TRBD1 (6 bases). CDR1 is SGHDN and CDR2 is FVKESK in the germline V gene. Trimming pared 3 bases from V and 1 base from J, leaving 15 bases between. The length of the CDR3 is 16 residues. The CDR3 DNA is TGTGCCAGCAGCCACTACTCACTGGGACAGAACACTGAAGCTTTCTTT. This gives the protein CASSHYSLGQNTEAFF. The variable domain in full, with the rest retrieved from reference TRBV14 and TRBJ1-1, is EAGVTQFPSHSVIEKGQTVTLRCDPISGHDNLYWYRRVMGKEIKFLLHFVKESKQDESGMPNNRFLAERTGGTYSTLKVQPAELEDSGVYFCASSHYSLGQNTEAFFGQGTRLTVV.

This clonotype was seen repeatedly, ten times or more. The chain carries TRBV5-1 and TRBJ2-7; 9 nucleotides match TRBD1. Germline V gives CDR1 SGHRS, CDR2 YFSETQ. V lost 4 bases to trimming and J lost 0 bases; unmatched junction nucleotides: 2. The CDR3 is 14 amino acids. CDR3: CASSPGQGSYEQYF. The CDR3 DNA sequence: TGCGCCAGCAGCCCGGGACAGGGCTCCTACGAGCAGTACTTC.

Relative to its sample, this clonotype is medium-sized. The chain has TRBV9 and TRBJ1-1; D might be TRBD1 (6 bases). Germline V CDR1 and CDR2: SGDLS, YYNGEE. V gave up 4 bases and J gave up 7 bases, with 17 bases separating them. The CDR3 covers 14 residues. The CDR3 loop reads CASSSENREGEAFF. The CDR3 region has the DNA TGTGCCAGCAGCTCCGAAAACAGGGAAGGTGAAGCTTTCTTT.

This clonotype was seen repeatedly, ten times or more. The chain combines TRBV5-1 with TRBJ1-1; D possibly corresponds to TRBD1 (6 bases). V lost 1 base and J lost 7, with 14 bases in between. Per the germline V gene, CDR1 is SGHRS and CDR2 is YFSETQ. The CDR3 covers 14 residues. CDR3: CASSLTGQPVEAFF. The CDR3 nucleotides are TGCGCCAGCAGCTTGACTGGACAGCCGGTTGAAGCTTTCTTT.

This clonotype showed up many times. This chain uses TRBV29-1 with TRBJ2-7, with TRBD1 as a possible D gene (6 bases). This CDR3 has 15 amino acids. Germline lookup yields CDR1 SQVTM and CDR2 ANQGSEA. V lost 4 bases, J lost 3 bases, and 19 bases lay in between. The DNA of the CDR3 is TGCAGCGTTGCGCCGACAGGCTCGGGCGGCTACGAGCAGTACTTC. Protein: CSVAPTGSGGYEQYF.

This clonotype was seen a few times. The rearrangement uses TRBV19 and TRBJ1-1, with unresolved D. This CDR3 comprises 15 residues. The V and J ends lost 4 bases and 5 bases respectively, with 17 bases between them. Germline V gene lookup returns CDR1 LNHDA and CDR2 SQIVND (reference sequence). The CDR3 DNA reads as TGTGCCAGTAGTACCCAGCGGAGGGTGCGGACTGAAGCTTTCTTT. This gives the protein CASSTQRRVRTEAFF.

This clonotype appeared many times. The CDR3 here is CASSDAAGGDEQFF. CDR3 coding DNA: TGTGCCAGCAGTGACGCTGCGGGAGGGGATGAGCAGTTCTTC. The rearrangement joins TRBV6-4 to TRBJ2-1; the match to TRBD2 covers 9 bases. The CDR3 contains 14 residues. With 2 bases clipped from V and 8 bases from J, the junction kept 4 bases outside the gene matches. CDR1 MRHNA and CDR2 SNTAGT come from the germline V gene.

This clonotype was observed at least ten times. The V call is TRBV20-1, the J call TRBJ2-3, with 7 bases identical to TRBD1. From germline, CDR1 is DFQATT and CDR2 SNEGSKA (reference sequence). After removal of 5 bases from V and 0 bases from J, the junction contained 8 bases not matched to a gene. CDR3 length equals 15 residues. CDR3 in amino acids: CSALRDSYSTDTQYF. The CDR3 bases are TGCAGTGCTCTCCGGGACAGCTATAGCACAGATACGCAGTATTTT.